This TCR beta chain is from a study of beta chain features in type 1 diabetes. Study conclusions and caveats: All four CD4+ subsets from Type 1 diabetes patients carried moderately but significantly shorter TCRB CDR3s.

Worth noting for this clone: Its matching antigen is unknown. Additional DNA sequences in this sample encode the identical CDR3.

All of the isolated RNA was reverse transcribed, so expressed TCRB transcripts were sequenced. Sequenced by immunoSEQ multiplex PCR; TCRdb stores in-frame clones only, minus some. The data contain around 16,000 clones, less than 85% of them seen just once; the ten biggest clones take up 0.79%. The germline V and J ends were trimmed by 8 bases and 0 bases, with 11 bases remaining between them. The CDR3 spans 14 residues. Germline CDR1 MNHNY, CDR2 SVGAGI (reference sequence). This TCR derives from a young man with type 1 diabetes. The V gene is TRBV6-6, the J gene TRBJ1-3, with D unclear. Specimen: stem cell memory CD4+ T cells from blood. DNA of the CDR3: TGTGCCAGCGCAGATTCATTCTCTGGAAACACCATATATTTT. Amino acid sequence: CASADSFSGNTIYF.